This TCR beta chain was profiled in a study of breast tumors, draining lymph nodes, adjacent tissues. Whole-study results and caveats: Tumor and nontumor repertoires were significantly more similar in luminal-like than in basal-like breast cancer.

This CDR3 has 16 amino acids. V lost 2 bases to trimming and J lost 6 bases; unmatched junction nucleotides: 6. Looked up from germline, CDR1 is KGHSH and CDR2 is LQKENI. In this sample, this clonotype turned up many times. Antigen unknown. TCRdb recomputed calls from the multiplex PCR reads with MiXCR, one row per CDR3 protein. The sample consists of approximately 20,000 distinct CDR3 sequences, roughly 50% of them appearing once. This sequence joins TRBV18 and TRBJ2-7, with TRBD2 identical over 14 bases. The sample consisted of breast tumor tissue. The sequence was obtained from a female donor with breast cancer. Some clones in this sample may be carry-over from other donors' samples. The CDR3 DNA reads TGTGCCAGCTCACCATCTGCCGGGACTAGCGGGGGCGAGCAGTACTTC. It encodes CASSPSAGTSGGEQYF.